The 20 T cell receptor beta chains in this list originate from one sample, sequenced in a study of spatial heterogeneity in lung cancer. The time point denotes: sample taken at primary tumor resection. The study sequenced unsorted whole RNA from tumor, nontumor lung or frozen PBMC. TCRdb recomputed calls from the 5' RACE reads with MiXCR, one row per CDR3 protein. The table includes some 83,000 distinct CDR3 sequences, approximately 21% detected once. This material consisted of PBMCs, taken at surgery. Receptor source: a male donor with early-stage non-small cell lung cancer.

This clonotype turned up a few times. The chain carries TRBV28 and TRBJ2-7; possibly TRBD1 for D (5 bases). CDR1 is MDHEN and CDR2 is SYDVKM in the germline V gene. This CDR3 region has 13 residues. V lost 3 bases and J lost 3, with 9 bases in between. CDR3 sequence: CASSLGRDYEQYF. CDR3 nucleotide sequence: TGTGCCAGCAGTTTGGGCAGGGACTACGAGCAGTACTTC.

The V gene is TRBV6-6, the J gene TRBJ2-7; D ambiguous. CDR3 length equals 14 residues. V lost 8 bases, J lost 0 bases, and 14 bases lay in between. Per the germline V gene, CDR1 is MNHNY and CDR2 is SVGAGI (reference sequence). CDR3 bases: TGTGCCAGCTCCGGCAGGACGAGCTCCTACGAGCAGTACTTC. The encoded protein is CASSGRTSSYEQYF.

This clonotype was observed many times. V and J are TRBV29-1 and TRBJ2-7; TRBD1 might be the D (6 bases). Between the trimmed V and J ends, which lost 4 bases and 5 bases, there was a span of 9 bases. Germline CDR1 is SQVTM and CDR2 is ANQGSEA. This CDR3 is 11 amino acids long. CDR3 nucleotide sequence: TGCAGCGTTGCAGGGGTTCACGAGCAGTACTTC. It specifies CSVAGVHEQYF.

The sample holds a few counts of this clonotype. The CDR3 DNA is TGCGCCAGCAGCCAAGATCCAGTCATGATCTATGGCTACACCTTC. It yields the protein CASSQDPVMIYGYTF. V is TRBV4-1 and J is TRBJ1-2, with no clear D. The CDR3 runs to 15 residues. From germline, CDR1 is MGHRA and CDR2 YSYEKL. V was clipped by 0 bases and J by 4 bases, with 12 bases between them.

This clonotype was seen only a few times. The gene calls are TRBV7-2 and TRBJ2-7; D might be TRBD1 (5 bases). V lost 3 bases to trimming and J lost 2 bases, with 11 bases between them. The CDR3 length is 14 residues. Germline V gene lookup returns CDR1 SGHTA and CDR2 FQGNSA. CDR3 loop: CASSLETVAYEQYF. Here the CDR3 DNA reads TGTGCCAGCAGCTTGGAGACAGTGGCCTACGAGCAGTACTTC.

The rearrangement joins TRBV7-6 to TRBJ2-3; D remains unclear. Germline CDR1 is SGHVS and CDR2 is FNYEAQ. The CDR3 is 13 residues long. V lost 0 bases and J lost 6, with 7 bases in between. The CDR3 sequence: CASSLARLDTQYF. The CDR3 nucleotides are TGTGCCAGCAGCTTAGCCAGACTCGATACGCAGTATTTT. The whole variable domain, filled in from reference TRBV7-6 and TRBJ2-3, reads GAGVSQSPRYKVTKRGQDVALRCDPISGHVSLYWYRQALGQGPEFLTYFNYEAQQDKSGLPNDRFSAERPEGSISTLTIQRTEQRDSAMYRCASSLARLDTQYFGPGTRLTVL.

For the CDR3, the DNA is TGTGCCAGCGGCAGGGGGCGAGTCACTGAAGCTTTCTTT. Its protein is CASGRGRVTEAFF. The V gene is TRBV27, the J gene TRBJ1-1; 8 bases are shared with TRBD1. Trimming took 8 bases from V and 4 from J; bases not matched to a gene: 6. The length of the CDR3 is 13 residues. CDR1 and CDR2 from the germline V gene are MNHEY and SMNVEV (reference sequence).

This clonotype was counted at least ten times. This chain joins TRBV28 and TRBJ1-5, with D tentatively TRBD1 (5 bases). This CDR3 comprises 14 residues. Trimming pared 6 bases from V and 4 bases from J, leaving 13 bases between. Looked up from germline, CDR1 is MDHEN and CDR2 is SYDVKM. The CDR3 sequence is CASSTGLRNQPQHF. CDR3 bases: TGTGCCAGCAGCACAGGACTTCGGAATCAGCCCCAGCATTTT.

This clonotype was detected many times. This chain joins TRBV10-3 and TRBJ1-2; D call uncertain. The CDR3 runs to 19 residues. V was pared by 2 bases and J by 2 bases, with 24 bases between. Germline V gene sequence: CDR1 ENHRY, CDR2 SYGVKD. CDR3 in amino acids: CAISEMKGRKEPQNYGYTF. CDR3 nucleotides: TGTGCCATCAGTGAGATGAAGGGCCGGAAAGAACCCCAGAACTATGGCTACACCTTC.

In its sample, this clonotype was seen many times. The chain's CDR3 is CASSRGPNGDEQYF. The CDR3 DNA reads TGCGCCAGCAGCCGGGGGCCCAACGGGGACGAGCAGTACTTC. This chain uses TRBV5-1 with TRBJ2-7, with D perhaps matching TRBD1 or TRBD2 (6 bases each). The ends were cut back, 4 bases at V and 5 bases at J, with 16 bases in the middle. This CDR3 is 14 amino acids long. The V gene's germline CDR1 is SGHRS and CDR2 YFSETQ.

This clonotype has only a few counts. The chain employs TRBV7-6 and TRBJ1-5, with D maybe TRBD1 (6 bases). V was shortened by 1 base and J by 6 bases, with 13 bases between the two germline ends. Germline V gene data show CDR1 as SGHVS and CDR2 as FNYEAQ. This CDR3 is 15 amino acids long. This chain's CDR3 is CASSLGQDVIQPQHF. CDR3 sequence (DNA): TGTGCCAGCAGCTTAGGACAGGACGTGATTCAGCCCCAGCATTTT. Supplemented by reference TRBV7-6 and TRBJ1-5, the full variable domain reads GAGVSQSPRYKVTKRGQDVALRCDPISGHVSLYWYRQALGQGPEFLTYFNYEAQQDKSGLPNDRFSAERPEGSISTLTIQRTEQRDSAMYRCASSLGQDVIQPQHFGDGTRLSIL.

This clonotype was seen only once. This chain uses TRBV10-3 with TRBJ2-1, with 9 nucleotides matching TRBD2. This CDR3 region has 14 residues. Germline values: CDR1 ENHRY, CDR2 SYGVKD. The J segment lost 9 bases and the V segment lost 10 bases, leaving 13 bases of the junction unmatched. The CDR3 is CATHRRTSESEQFF. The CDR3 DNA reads TGTGCCACACACCGCCGGACTAGCGAGAGTGAGCAGTTCTTC.

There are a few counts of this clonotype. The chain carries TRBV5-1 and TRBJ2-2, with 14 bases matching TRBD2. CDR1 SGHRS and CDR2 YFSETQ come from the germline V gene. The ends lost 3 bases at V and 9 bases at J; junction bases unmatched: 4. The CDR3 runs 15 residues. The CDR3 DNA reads TGCGCCAGCAGCTCGGGGACTAGCGGGAGCCGGGAGCTGTTTTTT. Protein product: CASSSGTSGSRELFF.

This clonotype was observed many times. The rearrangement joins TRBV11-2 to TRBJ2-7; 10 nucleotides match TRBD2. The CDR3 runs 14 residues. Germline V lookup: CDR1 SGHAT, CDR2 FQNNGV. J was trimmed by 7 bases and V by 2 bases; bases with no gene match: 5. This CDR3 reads CASSLLAGAGEQYF. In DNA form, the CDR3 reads TGTGCCAGCAGCTTACTAGCGGGAGCTGGTGAGCAGTACTTC. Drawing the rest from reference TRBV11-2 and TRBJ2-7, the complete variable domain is EAGVAQSPRYKIIEKRQSVAFWCNPISGHATLYWYQQILGQGPKLLIQFQNNGVVDDSQLPKDRFSAERLKGVDSTLKIQPAKLEDSAVYLCASSLLAGAGEQYFGPGTRLTVT.

The CDR3 sequence: CASSAGSGLADLDTQYF. The CDR3 bases are TGTGCCAGCAGCGCTGGTTCCGGACTAGCGGATTTGGATACGCAGTATTTT. The chain employs TRBV9 and TRBJ2-3; 10 nucleotides match TRBD2. V shed 3 bases, J shed 6 bases, and the junction held 13 bases outside the gene matches. This CDR3 is 17 amino acids long. From germline, CDR1 is SGDLS and CDR2 YYNGEE.

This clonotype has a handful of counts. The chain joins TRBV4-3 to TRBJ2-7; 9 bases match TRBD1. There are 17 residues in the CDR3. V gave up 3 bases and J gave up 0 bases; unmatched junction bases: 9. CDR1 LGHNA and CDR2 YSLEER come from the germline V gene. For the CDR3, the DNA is TGCGCCAGCAGCCAGGTCTCCGGGACAGGGAGCTCCTACGAGCAGTACTTC. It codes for CASSQVSGTGSSYEQYF.

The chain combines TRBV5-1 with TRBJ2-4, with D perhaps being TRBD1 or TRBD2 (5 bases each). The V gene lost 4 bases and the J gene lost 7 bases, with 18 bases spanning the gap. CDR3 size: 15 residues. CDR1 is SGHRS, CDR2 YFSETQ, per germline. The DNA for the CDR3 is TGCGCCAGCAGCGGGGCCCGAACCCCGGGGAACATTCAGTACTTC. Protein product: CASSGARTPGNIQYF.

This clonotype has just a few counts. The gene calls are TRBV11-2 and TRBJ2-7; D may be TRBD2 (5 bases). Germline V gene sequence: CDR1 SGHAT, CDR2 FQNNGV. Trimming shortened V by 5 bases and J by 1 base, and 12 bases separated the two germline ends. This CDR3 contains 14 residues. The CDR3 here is CASSPHLASYEQYF. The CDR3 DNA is TGTGCCAGCAGCCCCCATCTAGCATCCTACGAGCAGTACTTC.

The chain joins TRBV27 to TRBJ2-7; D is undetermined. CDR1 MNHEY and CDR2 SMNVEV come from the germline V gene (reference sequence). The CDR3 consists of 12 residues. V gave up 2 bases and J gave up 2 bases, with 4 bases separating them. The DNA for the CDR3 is TGTGCCAGCAGTTTAACCGCCTACGAGCAGTACTTC. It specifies CASSLTAYEQYF.

In nucleotides, the CDR3 is TGTGCCAGCAGGTCGAGAGAGGGGGCGACCTACGAGCAGTACTTC. Protein product: CASRSREGATYEQYF. The chain is built from TRBV21-1 and TRBJ2-7; the D call of TRBD1 is as the table states it, not checked on the DNA. TRBV21-1 is an annotated pseudogene. The CDR3 covers 15 residues.